Below, 3 T cell receptor beta chains from the same sample are listed, as sequenced in a study of blood T cell repertoires in COVID-19 (dated by TCRdb to the early 2020s). Receptor libraries were prepared by the immunoSEQ multiplex PCR assay. The table was pulled from immuneACCESS by TCRdb, which kept in-frame rearrangements only. Such tables lose some clones; where checked, under half of the loss comes from unresolved V genes, and the rest has no known cause. Counted in this sample were approximately 75,000 clones; around nine tenths of them appeared once. Of the sample, 0.5% to 0.7% falls within the top ten clones. The sample comprised peripheral blood. These receptors were collected from a man aged 60 to 69 with acute or convalescent COVID-19.

The chain links TRBV15 to TRBJ1-3; no clear D. The germline V gene has CDR1 LNHNV and CDR2 YYDKDF (reference sequence). V lost 0 bases and J 3 bases, leaving 12 bases between the germline ends. This CDR3 region has 16 residues. CDR3 DNA sequence: TGTGCCACCAGCAGAGATCCCCGAAGAGGTGGAAACACCATATATTTT. It is translated as CATSRDPRRGGNTIYF.

The V and J genes are TRBV7-6 and TRBJ2-5; 7 bases fit TRBD2. The germline V gene has CDR1 SGHVS and CDR2 FNYEAQ. V trimming: 4 bases; J trimming: 5 bases; junction bases outside the gene matches: 10. The CDR3 runs to 15 residues. CDR3: CASSSSGRGRETQYF. CDR3 in DNA: TGTGCCAGCAGCTCTAGCGGTCGGGGGAGGGAGACCCAGTACTTC.

V is TRBV9 and J is TRBJ2-3; TRBD2 matches 8 bases. V lost 4 bases to trimming and J lost 8 bases; unmatched junction nucleotides: 12. Looked up from germline, CDR1 is SGDLS and CDR2 is YYNGEE. The CDR3 is 15 residues long. CDR3 protein: CASSSRGLGTGTQYF. For the CDR3, the DNA is TGTGCCAGCAGCTCGAGGGGACTAGGAACGGGTACGCAGTATTTT.